The source of this T cell receptor (beta chain) is a study of blood T cell repertoires in COVID-19. Study at large: The cDNA or gDNA used as material had been derived from T cells, B-cell-depleted T cells, or PBMCs.

In the study's own analysis: Counts of nucleated cells, estimated from reference gene primer amplification, were obtained. Here immunoSEQ multiplex PCR was the method, and the copy in TCRdb shows in-frame clones only, minus some. The DNA gave D and trimming, while V, J and clone size come from that table. The data hold approximately 210,000 clones, with 70% to 85% observed a single time. Germline CDR1 is MGHRA and CDR2 is YSYEKL. The CDR3 loop spans 16 amino acids. Between the trimmed V and J ends, which lost 1 base and 1 base, there was a span of 13 bases. This receptor was taken from an elderly woman with COVID-19, enrolled during active disease. The rearrangement joins TRBV4-1 to TRBJ2-5; D is unresolved. Sequenced sample: peripheral blood. CDR3 coding DNA: TGCGCCAGCAGCCAAGCTAACCTCCGGAGCCAAGAGACCCAGTACTTC. Amino acid sequence: CASSQANLRSQETQYF.